These 16 T cell receptor beta chains came from one sample sequenced in a study of neoadjuvant anti-PD-1 for oral cavity cancer. Sequenced by immunoSEQ multiplex PCR; TCRdb stores in-frame clones only, minus some. The table lists 50,000 to 65,000 clones, approximately 80% of them singletons. The source was PBMCs, collected before nivolumab (anti-PD-1) treatment. All receptors come from a person aged 40 to 85 with oral cavity squamous cell carcinoma.

J is TRBJ1-4 and V is TRBV19; no firm D call. V dropped 2 bases and J dropped 7 bases, with 14 bases sitting between them. CDR3 length: 15 amino acids. CDR1 is LNHDA, CDR2 SQIVND, per germline (reference sequence). The DNA of the CDR3 is TGTGCCAGTAGTATAAGAGGTTCGGTTGGTGAAAAACTGTTTTTT. It translates to CASSIRGSVGEKLFF.

The chain employs TRBV5-4 and TRBJ1-2, with D possibly matching TRBD1 (6 bases). Trimming removed 1 base from V and 8 bases from J, with 18 bases in between. The germline V gene has CDR1 SGHNT and CDR2 YYREEE (reference sequence). CDR3 length equals 15 residues. The CDR3 region has the DNA TGTGCCAGCAGCTTGAACACAGGGCACGGCAGCGGCTACACCTTC. Translated: CASSLNTGHGSGYTF.

The chain carries TRBV6-1 and TRBJ1-1; no reliable D call. The CDR3 spans 11 residues. Trimming stripped 2 bases from V and 5 bases from J, with 3 bases between. Germline assignment: CDR1 MNHNS and CDR2 SASEGT. The CDR3 DNA sequence: TGTGCCAGCAGTGAATGGACTGAAGCTTTCTTT. This translates into CASSEWTEAFF.

This clone was picked up a small number of times. The CDR3 reads CASSLDPGNGYTF. Here the CDR3 DNA reads TGTGCCAGCAGCTTAGATCCAGGCAATGGCTACACCTTC. The V and J genes are TRBV7-3 and TRBJ1-2; D call uncertain. There are 13 residues in the CDR3. Trimming stripped 2 bases from V and 6 bases from J, with 10 bases between. Germline V gene sequence: CDR1 SGHTA, CDR2 FQGTGA.

This clone has a handful of counts. J is TRBJ1-1 and V is TRBV11-2; D gene ambiguous. CDR1 is SGHAT and CDR2 is FQNNGV in the germline V gene. The CDR3 has 14 amino acids. The V end lost 3 bases, the J end lost 0 bases, and 8 bases lay between the germline ends. The CDR3 nucleotides read TGTGCCAGCAGCTTCGCACCGATGAACACTGAAGCTTTCTTT. It specifies CASSFAPMNTEAFF.

The chain carries TRBV10-2 and TRBJ1-3; D remains unclear. The CDR3 totals 12 residues. Germline CDR1 and CDR2: WSHSY and SAAADI. With 2 bases removed from V and 6 bases from J, the gap between germline ends came to 5 bases. The CDR3: CASSENLNTIYF. CDR3 sequence (DNA): TGCGCCAGCAGTGAGAATTTAAACACCATATATTTT.

The chain uses TRBV6-6 and TRBJ2-5, with D uncertain. Trimming took 11 bases from V and 2 from J, leaving 12 bases between them. This CDR3 has 12 amino acids. CDR1 is MNHNY and CDR2 is SVGAGI in the germline V gene (reference sequence). The CDR3 is CAVAALQETQYF. In nucleotides, the CDR3 is TGTGCCGTCGCGGCATTACAAGAGACCCAGTACTTC.

This clone was observed a few times. The chain couples TRBV19 to TRBJ1-1, with 7 bases fitting TRBD1. Germline CDR1 is LNHDA and CDR2 is SQIVND (reference sequence). J was trimmed by 4 bases and V by 7 bases; bases with no gene match: 12. This CDR3 contains 15 residues. As DNA, the CDR3 is TGTGCCAGTATGAGTCAAGGGGGCCTGAGCACTGAAGCTTTCTTT. This encodes CASMSQGGLSTEAFF.

This chain uses TRBV6-6 with TRBJ1-1, with 7 bases aligning to TRBD1. CDR3 size: 14 residues. In germline, CDR1 is MNHNY, CDR2 SVGAGI (reference sequence). J gave up 6 bases and V 4 bases, and 8 bases lay outside the gene matches. The CDR3 protein is CASSWGQRGAEAFF. In DNA form, the CDR3 reads TGTGCCAGCAGTTGGGGACAGAGGGGAGCTGAAGCTTTCTTT.

V usage is TRBV9 and J usage is TRBJ1-4; no reliable D call. Trimming removed 0 bases from V and 3 bases from J, with 3 bases in between. Germline loops: CDR1 SGDLS, CDR2 YYNGEE. The CDR3 is 13 residues long. In nucleotides, the CDR3 is TGTGCCAGCAGCGTAGTCCCTAATGAAAAACTGTTTTTT. Its translation is CASSVVPNEKLFF. The variable domain in full, completed from reference TRBV9 and TRBJ1-4, reads DSGVTQTPKHLITATGQRVTLRCSPRSGDLSVYWYQQSLDQGLQFLIQYYNGEERAKGNILERFSAQQFPDLHSELNLSSLELGDSALYFCASSVVPNEKLFFGSGTQLSVL.

This clone was seen a single time. The chain links TRBV30 to TRBJ1-5; D call uncertain. Germline assignment: CDR1 GTSNPN and CDR2 SVGIG (reference sequence). Trimming removed 0 bases at V and 5 bases at J, with 8 bases between. The CDR3 sequence is 13 residues long. The CDR3 region has the DNA TGTGCCTGGAGTGTATCCCTGGATCAGCCCCAGCATTTT. Translating gives CAWSVSLDQPQHF.

This clone was seen once. The chain carries TRBV19 and TRBJ1-5, with 7 nucleotides matching TRBD1. This CDR3 has 14 residues. CDR1 and CDR2 from the germline V gene are LNHDA and SQIVND (reference sequence). V lost 6 bases to trimming and J lost 5 bases; unmatched junction nucleotides: 7. The CDR3 DNA follows: TGTGCCAGTAGGGAGACAGGGAATTATCAGCCCCAGCATTTT. Amino acid sequence: CASRETGNYQPQHF.

J is TRBJ1-5 and V is TRBV10-2; D not resolved. Per the germline V gene, CDR1 is WSHSY and CDR2 is SAAADI. Deletions cut 2 bases from V and 4 bases from J, with 9 bases between. This CDR3 has 14 amino acids. As DNA, the CDR3 is TGCGCCAGCAGTGAGGACCAGGTTAATCAGCCCCAGCATTTT. As protein: CASSEDQVNQPQHF.

The V call is TRBV6-1, the J call TRBJ2-7, with a tentative D call TRBD1 (6 bases). From germline, CDR1 is MNHNS and CDR2 SASEGT. The CDR3 length is 14 residues. Trimming left V 0 bases short and J 1 base short, with 7 bases between. The CDR3 bases are TGTGCCAGCAGTGAAGCGGACAGTTCCTACGAGCAGTACTTC. This gives the protein CASSEADSSYEQYF.

This chain uses TRBV5-1 with TRBJ1-2, with unresolved D. Germline CDR1 and CDR2: SGHRS and YFSETQ. Trimming stripped 0 bases from V and 3 bases from J, with 6 bases between. The CDR3 loop spans 13 amino acids. CDR3 region: CASSLGADYGYTF. The CDR3 coding sequence is TGCGCCAGCAGCTTGGGGGCGGACTATGGCTACACCTTC.

This chain uses TRBV27 with TRBJ2-3; 8 positions match TRBD2. Germline V gene lookup returns CDR1 MNHEY and CDR2 SMNVEV (reference sequence). This CDR3 contains 15 residues. Trimming cost V 5 bases and J 0 bases; bases outside gene matches: 4. This CDR3 reads CASSTLAGSTDTQYF. CDR3 in DNA: TGTGCCAGCAGTACATTAGCGGGAAGCACAGATACGCAGTATTTT.